This T cell receptor (beta chain) comes out of a study of blood T cell repertoires in COVID-19. Sequenced by immunoSEQ multiplex PCR; TCRdb stores in-frame clones only, minus some. The sample yields some 150,000 clones, over 60% seen once. V was cut by 3 bases and J by 5 bases, with 17 bases left in between. This CDR3 comprises 15 residues. Looked up from germline, CDR1 is ENHRY and CDR2 is SYGVKD. The receptor was isolated from a woman aged 45-65 years who had recovered from COVID-19. This chain links TRBV10-3 with TRBJ2-7; D may be TRBD1 (6 bases). The sample comprised PBMCs or T cells enriched from blood (not recorded which). In nucleotides, the CDR3 is TGTGCCATCAGTGATTTTACAGGGCGGGTCGACGAGCAGTACTTC. Its translation: CAISDFTGRVDEQYF.